This TCR beta chain derives from a study of response to subunit inactivated influenza vaccine. General study findings and limits: Authors suggested each seasonal influenza vaccination recruits few new T cells.

The CDR3 consists of 16 residues. Germline V gene lookup returns CDR1 DFQATT and CDR2 SNEGSKA (reference sequence). V trimming: 2 bases; J trimming: 4 bases; junction bases outside the gene matches: 11. TCRdb passed the RT-PCR reads through MiXCR, listing each CDR3 protein once. The data contain some 180,000 distinct CDR3 sequences, around a tenth of them singletons. The table lists this clonotype with many counts. The antigen remains unidentified. The rearrangement uses TRBV20-1 and TRBJ1-2, with 9 bases aligning to TRBD1. The starting material was non-naive T cells sorted from PBMCs, obtained on the day of vaccination. This clonotype originated in a man aged 50 to 60 who received an inactivated influenza vaccine. CDR3 nucleotide sequence: TGCAGTGCTAGAAATCTGGACAGGGGAAACCTCTATGGCTACACCTTC. Its translation is CSARNLDRGNLYGYTF.